This T cell receptor beta chain was captured by sequencing in a study of blood T cell repertoires in COVID-19 (TCRdb year 2020). Concerning the study at large: Samples from collaborators originated in the United States, Italy and Spain and spanned both the acute and convalescent phases of COVID-19. Samples were obtained from the ongoing ImmuneRACE study (first 160 participants) and from some 1,200 subjects provided by 6 global collaborators. The repertoires were made available in a free public database intended to serve as a resource for research on the immune response to SARS-CoV-2. Deeply sampled blood TCRbeta repertoires from subjects exposed to, actively infected with, or recovered from COVID-19 were included in the dataset. Sample metadata almost always included a de-identified subject ID, COVID-19 status, age in years and sex. The prospective study material was composed of cDNA or gDNA derived from T cells, B-cell-depleted T cells, or PBMCs. Where available, HLA class I and class II types were taken from metadata supplied by the sample provider and were not determined by assay-based typing.

Points the paper makes about the study in general: The amount of clinical and demographic metadata varied by source and participant and was provided uncurated.

The immunoSEQ Assay, a bias-controlled multiplex PCR, was used to amplify TCRbeta CDR3 regions from genomic DNA. Processing in the source paper ran as follows. The number of nucleated cells in each sample was estimated from the amplification of reference gene primers within the assay. To quantify the absolute abundance of each unique TCRbeta CDR3 rearrangement, sequence reads were collapsed and filtered. For each sample, productive Simpson clonality was calculated by taking the square root of Simpson's diversity index across productive rearrangements. Not all clones reach the TCRdb copy of this immuneACCESS table, which keeps in-frame sequences only. Checked studies attribute under half of the gap to unresolved V genes and leave the rest unexplained. D and trimming were read from the DNA, whereas the V and J calls and clone size are those reported in that table. This sample lists hundreds of thousands of clones; 80% to 90% were detected once. The biggest ten clones account for 1.4% to 1.5% of the sample.

Whole blood was collected in K2EDTA tubes by collaborating institutions according to the institutions' own protocols. For TCRbeta analysis, collaborators shipped samples in one of three forms: frozen whole blood, isolated PBMCs, or DNA extracted from either of those sample types. The CDR3 goes from the cysteine to the phenylalanine over 17 residues. The DNA shown is the 51-base CDR3, in frame from base 1. Germline trimming: 4 bases from V, 2 bases from J; junction bases outside gene matches: 12. CDR1 and CDR2 are read off the germline V gene (reference sequence) as LNHNV and YYDKDF. On this clone itself: Its antigen remains unidentified. One base away there is no much larger clone; base qualities are not given.

Rearrangement joined TRBV15 to TRBJ2-3; TRBD1 fits 7 bases in the junction. The material sequenced was peripheral blood. This TCR derives from a woman in her 30s with active or convalescent COVID-19. The DNA reads as follows: TGTGCCACCAGCAAAGCCGGGACAGTCACCCTCACAGATACGCAGTATTTT. The translation is CATSKAGTVTLTDTQYF.